This is a list of T cell receptor beta chains from one sample in a study of tumor and adjacent non-tumor tissue in lung cancer. TCRdb re-derived calls from the multiplex PCR reads in MiXCR, one entry per CDR3 protein. The sample yields about 48,000 distinct CDR3 sequences, around 67% seen once. Sequencing input: distant non-tumor lung tissue. These receptor sequences come from a woman in her sixties or seventies with non-small cell lung cancer. CDR3s include the opening cysteine and the closing phenylalanine or tryptophan. The D gene is left open where the match is weak. Size is omitted from some rows. Given values are once, few, many or a class for expanded clones.

CDR3 protein: CSARERAGTGARLGYEQYF
CDR3 DNA: TGCAGTGCTAGAGAGCGGGCCGGTACAGGGGCACGCTTGGGCTACGAGCAGTATTTC
clone size: NA
D gene: TRBD1
J gene: TRBJ2-7
V gene: TRBV20-1

CDR3 protein: CSVGQGVPTGDQYF
CDR3 DNA: TGTAGCGTTGGACAGGGGGTCCCTACCGGCGATCAGTACTTC
clone size: NA
D gene: TRBD1
J gene: TRBJ2-7
V gene: TRBV29-1

CDR3 protein: CSVRKGADTEAFF
CDR3 DNA: TGCAGCGTGAGAAAGGGGGCCGACACTGAAGCTTTCTTT
clone size: many
D gene: TRBD1
J gene: TRBJ1-1
V gene: TRBV29-1

CDR3 protein: CISSPLGDRSYNEQFF
CDR3 DNA: TGCATCAGCAGCCCCCTGGGGGACCGAAGCTACAATGAGCAGTTCTTC
clone size: NA
D gene: NA
J gene: TRBJ2-1
V gene: TRBV4-1

CDR3 protein: CASSFAPGTDTQYF
CDR3 DNA: TGTGCCAGCAGTTTTGCTCCGGGTACAGATACGCAGTATTTT
clone size: medium-sized
D gene: NA
J gene: TRBJ2-3
V gene: TRBV4-2

CDR3 protein: CASSHRDNNQPQHF
CDR3 DNA: TGTGCCAGCAGCCACCGGGACAACAATCAGCCCCAGCATTTT
clone size: many
D gene: NA
J gene: TRBJ1-5
V gene: TRBV7-9

CDR3 protein: CATSSQGAIRTEAFF
CDR3 DNA: TGTGCCACTAGTTCACAGGGGGCTATTAGGACTGAAGCTTTCTTT
clone size: NA
D gene: TRBD1
J gene: TRBJ1-1
V gene: TRBV6-5

CDR3 protein: CPSSLGGPGAAGYTF
CDR3 DNA: TGTCCCAGCAGCTTGGGGGGGCCAGGGGCGGCTGGCTATACTTTC
clone size: once
D gene: NA
J gene: TRBJ1-2
V gene: TRBV5-4

CDR3 protein: CASSSGNSVHDQYF
CDR3 DNA: TGTGCCAGCAGTTCAGGGAATAGCGTCCACGATCAGTACTTC
clone size: NA
D gene: NA
J gene: TRBJ2-7
V gene: TRBV28

CDR3 protein: CSSSQDIDGEYERYF
CDR3 DNA: TGCTCCAGCAGCCAAGATATTGATGGGGAGTACGAGCGGTACTTC
clone size: NA
D gene: NA
J gene: TRBJ2-7
V gene: TRBV4-1

CDR3 protein: CASSSGTSGGNTGELFF
CDR3 DNA: TGTGCCAGCAGTTCCGGGACTAGCGGGGGGAACACCGGGGAGCTGTTTTTT
clone size: NA
D gene: TRBD2
J gene: TRBJ2-2
V gene: TRBV27

CDR3 protein: CASRLGDTQYF
CDR3 DNA: TGTGCCAGCAGGTTAGGTGATACGCAGTATTTT
clone size: many
D gene: NA
J gene: TRBJ2-3
V gene: TRBV28

CDR3 protein: CASGLLDGYNEQFF
CDR3 DNA: TGTGCCAGTGGCTTACTAGACGGATACAATGAGCAGTTCTTC
clone size: once
D gene: NA
J gene: TRBJ2-1
V gene: TRBV7-3

CDR3 protein: CASSLVNEGHRTGYTF
CDR3 DNA: TGTGCCAGCAGCTTAGTCAATGAAGGGCACAGAACTGGCTACACCTTC
clone size: NA
D gene: NA
J gene: TRBJ1-2
V gene: TRBV7-9

CDR3 protein: CASSEAQANEKLLF
CDR3 DNA: TGTGCCAGCAGTGAAGCACAGGCCAATGAAAAACTGCTTTTT
clone size: NA
D gene: NA
J gene: TRBJ1-4
V gene: TRBV6-1

CDR3 protein: CASSYGTSGIDYNEQFF
CDR3 DNA: TGCGCCAGCAGCTACGGGACTAGCGGGATTGACTACAATGAGCAGTTCTTC
clone size: NA
D gene: TRBD2
J gene: TRBJ2-1
V gene: TRBV5-1

CDR3 protein: CSVNPQGDAWETQYF
CDR3 DNA: TGCAGCGTCAACCCTCAGGGGGACGCTTGGGAGACCCAGTACTTC
clone size: many
D gene: TRBD1
J gene: TRBJ2-5
V gene: TRBV29-1

CDR3 protein: CSVREGDYEQCF
CDR3 DNA: TGCAGTGTGAGGGAAGGGGACTACGAGCAGTGCTTC
clone size: NA
D gene: TRBD2
J gene: TRBJ2-7
V gene: TRBV29-1

CDR3 protein: CASSPGTNYGYTF
CDR3 DNA: TGTGCCAGCAGCCCGGGAACAAACTATGGCTACACCTTC
clone size: many
D gene: NA
J gene: TRBJ1-2
V gene: TRBV7-9

CDR3 protein: CASSADGNQPQHF
CDR3 DNA: TGTGCCAGCAGCGCGGACGGCAATCAGCCCCAGCATTTT
clone size: NA
D gene: NA
J gene: TRBJ1-5
V gene: TRBV9

CDR3 protein: CASSAGPSGKVADTQYF
CDR3 DNA: TGCGCCAGCAGCGCTGGACCTAGCGGGAAAGTGGCAGATACGCAGTATTTT
clone size: NA
D gene: TRBD2
J gene: TRBJ2-3
V gene: TRBV5-1

CDR3 protein: CASSRASDTQYF
CDR3 DNA: TGCGCCAGCAGTCGGGCTTCAGATACGCAGTATTTT
clone size: medium-sized
D gene: NA
J gene: TRBJ2-3
V gene: TRBV5-1

CDR3 protein: CASSSRPTEGSGEQLF
CDR3 DNA: TGTGCCAGCAGTAGCAGACCGACAGAGGGATCAGGGGAGCAGTTATTC
clone size: once
D gene: NA
J gene: TRBJ2-1
V gene: TRBV6-1

CDR3 protein: CASSYDSSTVTQYF
CDR3 DNA: TGTGCCAGCAGTTACGATAGTTCCACAGTTACGCAGTATTTT
clone size: NA
D gene: NA
J gene: TRBJ2-3
V gene: TRBV6-5

CDR3 protein: CSVMGDRSAVTDTQYF
CDR3 DNA: TGCAGCGTCATGGGGGACAGATCTGCCGTCACAGATACGCAGTATTTT
clone size: many
D gene: TRBD1
J gene: TRBJ2-3
V gene: TRBV29-1

CDR3 protein: CASSPTSFYNEQFF
CDR3 DNA: TGTGCCAGCTCACCAACTAGTTTCTACAATGAGCAGTTCTTC
clone size: NA
D gene: NA
J gene: TRBJ2-1
V gene: TRBV18

CDR3 protein: CATSDIRQGAADQFF
CDR3 DNA: TGTGCCACCAGTGATATTAGACAGGGGGCCGCTGACCAATTCTTC
clone size: NA
D gene: TRBD1
J gene: TRBJ2-1
V gene: TRBV24-1

CDR3 protein: CASSLTSGGRIGELFF
CDR3 DNA: TGTGCCAGCAGCTTAACCTCGGGGGGGCGCATCGGGGAGCTGTTTTTT
clone size: many
D gene: TRBD2
J gene: TRBJ2-2
V gene: TRBV13

CDR3 protein: CASSPPGLAGVKTQYF
CDR3 DNA: TGTGCCAGCAGTCCACCCGGACTAGCGGGAGTAAAGACCCAGTACTTC
clone size: NA
D gene: TRBD2
J gene: TRBJ2-5
V gene: TRBV7-9

CDR3 protein: CVSRFQGNTEAFF
CDR3 DNA: TGTGTCAGCAGATTTCAGGGGAACACTGAAGCTTTCTTT
clone size: NA
D gene: NA
J gene: TRBJ1-1
V gene: TRBV27

CDR3 protein: CASSAGTGAYKQYF
CDR3 DNA: TGTGCCAGCAGTGCCGGGACAGGAGCTTACAAGCAGTACTTC
clone size: once
D gene: TRBD1
J gene: TRBJ2-7
V gene: TRBV6-5

CDR3 protein: CASSPLRDNEPYEQYF
CDR3 DNA: TGTGCCAGCAGTCCTCTCCGGGACAATGAACCCTACGAGCAGTACTTC
clone size: NA
D gene: NA
J gene: TRBJ2-7
V gene: TRBV6-5

CDR3 protein: CVSGDYYEQYF
CDR3 DNA: TGTGTCAGCGGAGACTACTACGAGCAGTACTTC
clone size: once
D gene: NA
J gene: TRBJ2-7
V gene: TRBV6-1

CDR3 protein: CIISDPGTANIGELFF
CDR3 DNA: TGTATCATCAGTGACCCCGGCACGGCGAACATCGGGGAGCTGTTTTTT
clone size: NA
D gene: NA
J gene: TRBJ2-2
V gene: TRBV10-3

CDR3 protein: CASTIRDLGETQYF
CDR3 DNA: TGTGCCAGCACTATCAGGGACCTTGGAGAGACCCAGTACTTC
clone size: NA
D gene: NA
J gene: TRBJ2-5
V gene: TRBV28

CDR3 protein: CSVGGGRTVSEQYF
CDR3 DNA: TGCAGCGTTGGGGGGGGCCGTACCGTCAGCGAGCAGTACTTC
clone size: NA
D gene: NA
J gene: TRBJ2-7
V gene: TRBV29-1

CDR3 protein: CASSQVFIRLLVGSPSSYEQYF
CDR3 DNA: TGTGCTAGTAGCCAAGTTTTCATCAGATTACTAGTGGGATCACCGAGCTCCTACGAGCAGTACTTC
clone size: once
D gene: NA
J gene: TRBJ2-7
V gene: TRBV4-2

CDR3 protein: CASRPRSTGGGQPQHF
CDR3 DNA: TGTGCCAGCAGACCTCGTAGCACAGGGGGAGGTCAGCCCCAGCATTTT
clone size: many
D gene: TRBD1
J gene: TRBJ1-5
V gene: TRBV28

CDR3 protein: CATVRGLDNEQFF
CDR3 DNA: TGTGCCACGGTCCGGGGGCTGGACAATGAGCAGTTCTTC
clone size: many
D gene: NA
J gene: TRBJ2-1
V gene: TRBV6-1

CDR3 protein: CASSLDRLGEQFF
CDR3 DNA: TGTGCCAGCAGCTTAGATCGTTTGGGTGAGCAGTTCTTC
clone size: NA
D gene: NA
J gene: TRBJ2-1
V gene: TRBV11-2

CDR3 protein: CASSSGQDGSPLHF
CDR3 DNA: TGTGCCAGCAGTTCGGGACAAGATGGGTCACCCCTCCACTTT
clone size: few
D gene: NA
J gene: TRBJ1-6
V gene: TRBV6-5

CDR3 protein: CASRYAWTVLDEQFF
CDR3 DNA: TGTGCCAGCAGATACGCCTGGACGGTGTTGGATGAGCAATTCTTC
clone size: NA
D gene: NA
J gene: TRBJ2-1
V gene: TRBV6-7

CDR3 protein: CASSLGTSGPEETQYF
CDR3 DNA: TGCGCCAGCAGCTTGGGGACTAGCGGCCCCGAAGAGACCCAGTACTTC
clone size: many
D gene: TRBD2
J gene: TRBJ2-5
V gene: TRBV5-1

CDR3 protein: CASSLQGSYEQYF
CDR3 DNA: TGTGCCAGCAGTTTACAAGGATCCTACGAGCAGTACTTC
clone size: many
D gene: NA
J gene: TRBJ2-7
V gene: TRBV28

CDR3 protein: CASSQTSGPDAHYF
CDR3 DNA: TGTGCCAGCAGTCAAACTAGCGGCCCAGATGCGCACTATTTT
clone size: NA
D gene: TRBD2
J gene: TRBJ2-3
V gene: TRBV12-3/TRBV12-4

CDR3 protein: CSVERADTGELFF
CDR3 DNA: TGCAGCGTTGAACGGGCGGATACCGGGGAGTTGTTTTTT
clone size: NA
D gene: NA
J gene: TRBJ2-2
V gene: TRBV29-1

CDR3 protein: CASSGPGQGSQPQHF
CDR3 DNA: TGTGCCAGCAGTGGTCCGGGACAGGGGAGTCAGCCCCAGCATTTT
clone size: NA
D gene: TRBD1
J gene: TRBJ1-5
V gene: TRBV6-6

CDR3 protein: CASSLDRGRVPLFF
CDR3 DNA: TGTGCCAGCAGTTTGGACAGGGGGCGCGTTCCTCTGTTTTTT
clone size: few
D gene: TRBD1
J gene: TRBJ1-4
V gene: TRBV28

CDR3 protein: CSAPEPGLVDYTF
CDR3 DNA: TGCAGTGCCCCAGAACCGGGGCTGGTAGACTACACCTTC
clone size: NA
D gene: NA
J gene: TRBJ1-2
V gene: TRBV20-1

CDR3 protein: CGATQFARGRTDTQYF
CDR3 DNA: TGCGGTGCTACCCAATTCGCGAGGGGAAGAACAGATACGCAGTATTTT
clone size: NA
D gene: NA
J gene: TRBJ2-3
V gene: TRBV20-1

CDR3 protein: CASSQDRGRYGYTF
CDR3 DNA: TGTGCCAGCAGCCAGGACAGGGGGAGGTATGGCTACACCTTC
clone size: many
D gene: TRBD1
J gene: TRBJ1-2
V gene: TRBV5-5

CDR3 protein: CSIVVGQETQYF
CDR3 DNA: TGCAGCATTGTGGTAGGACAAGAGACCCAGTACTTC
clone size: NA
D gene: NA
J gene: TRBJ2-5
V gene: TRBV29-1

CDR3 protein: CASRPGKKLGSYEQYF
CDR3 DNA: TGTGCCAGCAGACCTGGCAAAAAACTAGGTTCCTACGAGCAGTACTTC
clone size: NA
D gene: NA
J gene: TRBJ2-7
V gene: TRBV6-2/TRBV6-3

CDR3 protein: CASSLVQGLEQYF
CDR3 DNA: TGTGCTAGCAGCCTTGTCCAGGGCCTCGAGCAGTACTTC
clone size: many
D gene: NA
J gene: TRBJ2-7
V gene: TRBV14

CDR3 protein: CASRPKTGGLLGTGAFF
CDR3 DNA: TGTGCCAGCAGACCGAAGACAGGGGGTTTATTGGGAACTGGAGCTTTCTTT
clone size: NA
D gene: TRBD1
J gene: TRBJ1-1
V gene: TRBV6-5

CDR3 protein: CASSFTQGGQAQHF
CDR3 DNA: TGTGCCAGCAGCTTTACACAGGGTGGTCAGGCCCAGCATTTT
clone size: NA
D gene: NA
J gene: TRBJ1-5
V gene: TRBV11-3

CDR3 protein: CATSRGPGSLGNEQFF
CDR3 DNA: TGTGCCACCAGCAGAGGCCCCGGGAGTTTGGGTAATGAGCAGTTCTTC
clone size: NA
D gene: NA
J gene: TRBJ2-1
V gene: TRBV15